A single sample is the source of the 11 T cell receptor beta chains below, sequenced in a study of blood T cell repertoires in COVID-19. The method was immunoSEQ multiplex PCR; TCRdb's version includes in-frame clones alone and lacks a portion of them. The sample contains around 43,000 clones, nearly 80% of which appear only once. Sequenced input: peripheral blood. These receptors were obtained from a man in his 70s with acute or convalescent COVID-19.

This clone showed up just a few times. The rearrangement links TRBV7-6 to TRBJ1-4, with TRBD1 as a possible D gene (6 bases). This CDR3 comprises 15 residues. V was clipped by 4 bases and J by 8 bases, with 17 bases between them. The germline V gene has CDR1 SGHVS and CDR2 FNYEAQ. CDR3 bases: TGTGCCAGCAGCTCGGAACGGGGACACAGGGAAAAACTGTTTTTT. Amino acid sequence: CASSSERGHREKLFF.

This clone was counted between two and nine times. The gene calls are TRBV4-3 and TRBJ1-3, with TRBD1 matching over 9 bases. The germline V gene encodes CDR1 LGHNA and CDR2 YSLEER. The CDR3 extends over 17 amino acids. After removal of 0 bases from V and 3 bases from J, the junction contained 6 bases not matched to a gene. CDR3 sequence reads: CASSQDQRQGVGNTIYF. CDR3 DNA: TGCGCCAGCAGCCAAGATCAAAGACAGGGGGTTGGAAACACCATATATTTT.

The chain links TRBV5-6 to TRBJ1-1, with D perhaps matching TRBD1 (6 bases). The CDR3 covers 14 residues. Per germline, CDR1 SGHDT and CDR2 YYEEEE. V lost 4 bases, J lost 4 bases, and 14 bases lay in between. CDR3 sequence: CASSLDRRSTEAFF. The CDR3 DNA follows: TGTGCCAGCAGCCTAGACAGGAGAAGCACTGAAGCTTTCTTT.

The chain links TRBV4-3 to TRBJ2-4; D is possibly TRBD2 (6 bases). This CDR3 is 16 amino acids long. V was shortened by 1 base and J by 0 bases, with 10 bases between the two germline ends. Germline CDR1 LGHNA, CDR2 YSLEER. The chain's CDR3 is CASSQAWRGAKNIQYF. In DNA, the CDR3 is TGCGCCAGCAGCCAAGCATGGCGGGGAGCCAAAAACATTCAGTACTTC.

The chain links TRBV6-5 to TRBJ1-6, with TRBD1 matching over 8 bases. Trimming took 8 bases from V and 9 from J; bases not matched to a gene: 6. The CDR3 consists of 13 residues. The germline V gene has CDR1 MNHEY and CDR2 SVGAGI. CDR3 residues: CASGTGKGSPLHF. DNA of the CDR3: TGTGCCAGCGGGACAGGTAAGGGTTCACCCCTCCACTTT.

The chain has TRBV3-1 (or the pseudogene TRBV3-2) and TRBJ1-5; D unclear. The germline V gene encodes CDR1 LGHDT and CDR2 YNNKEL (reference sequence). The CDR3 extends over 15 amino acids. Between the trimmed V and J ends, which lost 3 bases and 2 bases, there was a span of 11 bases. The CDR3: CASSQSGEGNQPQHF. The CDR3 coding sequence is TGTGCCAGCAGCCAGAGCGGGGAGGGCAATCAGCCCCAGCATTTT.

CDR3 sequence reads: CATSIAGTGRSGYTF. CDR3 DNA: TGTGCCACCAGCATCGCCGGGACAGGGAGGTCTGGCTACACCTTC. The rearrangement links TRBV15 to TRBJ1-2; 9 nucleotides agree with TRBD1. Germline CDR1 LNHNV, CDR2 YYDKDF (reference sequence). This CDR3 is built from 15 residues. V trimming: 4 bases; J trimming: 7 bases; junction bases outside the gene matches: 10.

The rearrangement joins TRBV19 to TRBJ1-2; possibly TRBD1 for D (5 bases). This CDR3 spans 16 amino acids. The V gene lost 5 bases and the J gene lost 0 bases, with 16 bases spanning the gap. Germline V lookup: CDR1 LNHDA, CDR2 SQIVND (reference sequence). Here the CDR3 DNA reads TGTGCCAGTAGTCTTTACACATCCAGGGCTAACTATGGCTACACCTTC. Translating it yields CASSLYTSRANYGYTF.

The V gene is TRBV28, the J gene TRBJ1-2; 8 bases line up with TRBD1. Germline CDR1 and CDR2: MDHEN and SYDVKM. With 11 bases clipped from V and 2 bases from J, the junction kept 7 bases outside the gene matches. This CDR3 is built from 13 residues. This chain's CDR3 is CALADRANYGYTF. The CDR3 coding sequence is TGTGCCCTAGCGGACAGGGCGAACTATGGCTACACCTTC.

There are a few counts of this clone. The chain couples TRBV5-6 to TRBJ1-1; 8 bases agree with TRBD1. There are 15 residues in the CDR3. The germline V gene encodes CDR1 SGHDT and CDR2 YYEEEE. The junction had 6 bases not matched to a gene; V was cut back by 5 bases and J by 0 bases. In DNA, the CDR3 is TGTGCCAGCAGGCGACAGGGGAACATGAACACTGAAGCTTTCTTT. Its protein is CASRRQGNMNTEAFF.

The chain has TRBV10-3 and TRBJ1-1; 9 bases are shared with TRBD1. The germline gives CDR1 ENHRY, CDR2 SYGVKD. V lost 7 bases, J lost 6 bases, and 6 bases stayed unmatched. This CDR3 has 13 amino acids. CDR3 protein: CAIKKGQGSEAFF. For the CDR3, the DNA is TGTGCCATCAAGAAGGGACAGGGCTCTGAAGCTTTCTTT.